This T cell receptor beta chain was profiled in a study of T cell repertoires in ileal Crohn's disease. The study, taken as a whole, reports: Clonal expansions were more frequent in active smokers than non-smokers at surgery.

Note on this clone: Its antigen is unknown.

Lamina propria lymphocytes from surgical specimens were isolated on a density gradient before sorting. Some clones are missing from TCRdb's copy, which holds only in-frame ones; the method was immunoSEQ multiplex PCR. The table includes around 3,700 clones, roughly 80% detected once. The source material was CD4+ T cells sorted from the ileum. The sequence was collected from an adult with Crohn's disease.

CDR3 residues: CASSISRGAVGGETQYF. CDR3 DNA sequence: TGTGCCAGCAGCATTAGCCGGGGGGCCGTAGGAGGGGAGACCCAGTACTTC. The chain combines TRBV5-8 with TRBJ2-5, with D maybe TRBD2 (7 bases). The CDR3 is 17 residues long. Trimming stripped 4 bases from V and 5 bases from J, with 24 bases between. Germline lookup yields CDR1 SGHTS and CDR2 YDEGEE.